These 9 T cell receptor beta chains share one sample of origin, sequenced in a study of blood T cells in healthy people across ages (dated by TCRdb to between 2015 and 2016). The method was 5' RACE. Sequencing used an Illumina HiSeq 2500. A second PCR of about 7 to 12 cycles was run with a J-beta primer mix and a sample-barcoded 5' primer. Clones were called with MiXCR by TCRdb after fastp trimmed the public reads at Q25, and only in-frame beta chains were retained. Rows are combined by CDR3 protein, so each entry shows the most common genes and DNA. The sample table shows a few hundred thousand distinct CDR3 sequences, and roughly half are seen once. The top ten hold under 60% of the sample. Sequences were obtained from blood. These receptors were collected from a man aged 60-69 years in good health.

The V call is TRBV7-2, the J call TRBJ1-6; D is unresolved. V lost 1 base and J 0 bases, leaving 7 bases between the germline ends. CDR3 size: 16 residues. Germline values: CDR1 SGHTA, CDR2 FQGNSA. The CDR3 DNA is TGTACCAGCAGCTTAGTCGGAGTCTCCTATAATTCACCCCTCCACTTT. It yields the protein CTSSLVGVSYNSPLHF.

Only a few counts were recorded for this clonotype. This chain connects TRBV29-1 to TRBJ1-2, with D perhaps matching TRBD1 (6 bases). The V gene lost 2 bases and the J gene lost 6 bases, with 10 bases spanning the gap. There are 12 residues in the CDR3. CDR1 SQVTM and CDR2 ANQGSEA come from the germline V gene. CDR3 sequence (DNA): TGCAGCGTTGAACAGGGGTCCCATGGCTACACCTTC. It codes for CSVEQGSHGYTF.

V and J are TRBV5-1 and TRBJ1-1; D is possibly TRBD1 (5 bases). Germline CDR1 and CDR2: SGHRS and YFSETQ. The V and J ends lost 0 bases and 4 bases respectively, with 13 bases between them. The CDR3 contains 15 residues. The CDR3 DNA reads TGCGCCAGCAGCTTGGCCTCCGGGGCGGTCACTGAAGCTTTCTTT. This gives the protein CASSLASGAVTEAFF.

The rearrangement joins TRBV2 to TRBJ2-7; 11 bases fit TRBD2. Trimming took 4 bases from V and 3 from J; bases not matched to a gene: 5. CDR3 size: 15 residues. Germline CDR1 reads SNHLY; CDR2 reads FYNNEI. CDR3 amino acids: CASSATSGIIYEQYF. The CDR3 nucleotides are TGTGCCAGCAGTGCGACTAGCGGGATAATCTACGAGCAGTACTTC. Drawing the rest from reference TRBV2 and TRBJ2-7, the complete variable domain is EPEVTQTPSHQVTQMGQEVILRCVPISNHLYFYWYRQILGQKVEFLVSFYNNEISEKSEIFDDQFSVERPDGSNFTLKIRSTKLEDSAMYFCASSATSGIIYEQYFGPGTRLTVT.

This chain links TRBV3-1 with TRBJ2-7, with D possibly matching TRBD1 (6 bases). Germline-derived CDR1 and CDR2 are LGHDT and YNNKEL (reference sequence). Between the trimmed V and J ends, which lost 1 base and 1 base, there was a span of 11 bases. The CDR3 extends over 15 amino acids. CDR3 region: CASSQVPGQSYEQYF. The DNA for the CDR3 is TGTGCCAGCAGCCAAGTTCCTGGACAGTCCTACGAGCAGTACTTC.

V and J are TRBV3-1 and TRBJ1-1; no reliable D call. CDR1 and CDR2 (germline): LGHDT, YNNKEL (reference sequence). V lost 2 bases and J lost 3, with 7 bases in between. The CDR3 is 13 amino acids. This chain's CDR3 is CASSQWQDTEAFF. The CDR3 DNA reads TGTGCCAGCAGCCAATGGCAGGACACTGAAGCTTTCTTT.

This clonotype was observed a few times. The chain's CDR3 is CSARPSRDRVKETQYF. Written as DNA, the CDR3 is TGCAGTGCTAGACCGTCCCGGGACAGGGTGAAAGAGACCCAGTACTTC. This chain joins TRBV20-1 and TRBJ2-5; 9 bases line up with TRBD1. The CDR3 is made up of 16 amino acids. J lost 3 bases, V lost 2 bases, and 10 bases had no gene match. Germline V CDR1 and CDR2: DFQATT, SNEGSKA (reference sequence).

The genes are TRBV6-2 or TRBV6-3 and TRBJ2-5, with 10 bases aligning to TRBD2. From germline, CDR1 is MNHEY and CDR2 SVGEGT. The CDR3 runs to 17 residues. The junction had 11 bases not matched to a gene; V was cut back by 7 bases and J by 0 bases. CDR3 DNA sequence: TGTGCCAGCACCTACTCCGGGACTAGCGACCACCAAGAGACCCAGTACTTC. Translated, it gives CASTYSGTSDHQETQYF.

This clonotype was counted between two and nine times. This chain uses TRBV20-1 with TRBJ2-1; a weak D match, TRBD2 (6 bases). CDR1 DFQATT and CDR2 SNEGSKA come from the germline V gene (reference sequence). CDR3 length: 15 residues. Trimming removed 6 bases from V and 1 base from J, with 16 bases in between. The CDR3 DNA is TGCAGTGCCCTCACGGGGGAAGGGTCCTACAATGAGCAGTTCTTC. It is translated as CSALTGEGSYNEQFF.